This T cell receptor (beta chain) was sequenced for a study of B cell selection in AIRE deficiency. Findings and caveats of the study: Of roughly 4,000 shared Treg TCRbeta sequences, about 32% were healthy-only, 7.5% to 10% patient-only.

This clone showed up just once. Antigen unknown. The CDR3 extends over 12 amino acids. The germline gives CDR1 MDHEN, CDR2 SYDVKM. Trimming took off 5 bases at V and 7 bases at J, with 10 bases between the two ends. Per the authors' pipeline: Conventional T cell pools: roughly 9.9x10^4 distinct patient, around 1.5x10^5 donor TCRbeta sequences. Only in-frame clones appear in the TCRdb table, and some are missing; sequencing was by immunoSEQ multiplex PCR. For V, J and clone size, that table is used; D and trimming come from the DNA. The sample records over 20,000 clones, around 97% being singletons. The sorted conventional CD4 T cells were gated as CD4+CD127+.

The sequence came from a human donor with AIRE deficiency. The sample consisted of conventional CD4+ T cells sorted from PBMCs. V usage is TRBV28 and J usage is TRBJ2-3; D ambiguous. The CDR3 loop is CASSPQVNTQYF. The DNA for the CDR3 is TGTGCCAGCAGTCCCCAGGTTAATACGCAGTATTTT.